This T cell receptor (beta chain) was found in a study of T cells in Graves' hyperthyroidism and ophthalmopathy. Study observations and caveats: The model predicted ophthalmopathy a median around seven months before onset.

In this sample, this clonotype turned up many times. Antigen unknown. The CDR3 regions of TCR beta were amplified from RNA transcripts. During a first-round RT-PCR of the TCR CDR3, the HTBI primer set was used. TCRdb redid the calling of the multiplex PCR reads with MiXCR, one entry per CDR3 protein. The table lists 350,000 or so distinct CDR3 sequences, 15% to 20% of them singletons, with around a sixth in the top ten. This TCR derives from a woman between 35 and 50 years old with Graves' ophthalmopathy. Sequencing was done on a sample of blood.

CDR3 region: CASSLGARYTNYGYTF. The CDR3 coding sequence is TGTGCCAGCAGCTTAGGCGCACGGTATACTAACTATGGCTACACCTTC. The chain links TRBV7-9 to TRBJ1-2; D gene uncertain. CDR1 is SEHNR and CDR2 is FQNEAQ in the germline V gene (reference sequence). The CDR3 length is 16 residues. With 1 base removed from V and 0 bases from J, the gap between germline ends came to 12 bases.